Sequencing of this T cell receptor (beta chain) was carried out in a study of blood T cell repertoires in COVID-19. Study-wide context: Samples taken during acute and convalescent COVID-19 were collected in the United States, Italy and Spain. PBMCs, B-cell-depleted T cells, or T cells were the source of the cDNA or gDNA that made up the material.

Germline CDR1 LGHNT, CDR2 FRNRAP. The CDR3 sequence is 18 residues long. Trimming shortened V by 1 base and J by 4 bases, and 23 bases separated the two germline ends. In the authors' workflow: How many nucleated cells were present was estimated from reference gene primer amplification. The repertoire was sequenced with immunoSEQ multiplex PCR; TCRdb's copy has only in-frame clones and lacks some. That table gives V, J and clone size, and the DNA gave D and trimming. The data contain around 100,000 clones, over 70% of them seen just once; the ten biggest clones take up approximately 0.75%. This clone was found a few times.

The TCR comes from a woman aged 70-85 years with acute or convalescent COVID-19. This chain links TRBV12-5 with TRBJ2-7; D is unresolved. The sample taken for sequencing was peripheral blood. CDR3 coding DNA: TGTGCTAGTGGTTTGGGGCTGACTGGCGATTCTAAGGATTACGAGCAGTACTTC. Protein: CASGLGLTGDSKDYEQYF. Combining the CDR3 with reference TRBV12-5 and TRBJ2-7 gives the whole variable domain DARVTQTPRHKVTEMGQEVTMRCQPILGHNTVFWYRQTMMQGLELLAYFRNRAPLDDSGMPKDRFSAEMPDATLATLKIQPSEPRDSAVYFCASGLGLTGDSKDYEQYFGPGTRLTVT.